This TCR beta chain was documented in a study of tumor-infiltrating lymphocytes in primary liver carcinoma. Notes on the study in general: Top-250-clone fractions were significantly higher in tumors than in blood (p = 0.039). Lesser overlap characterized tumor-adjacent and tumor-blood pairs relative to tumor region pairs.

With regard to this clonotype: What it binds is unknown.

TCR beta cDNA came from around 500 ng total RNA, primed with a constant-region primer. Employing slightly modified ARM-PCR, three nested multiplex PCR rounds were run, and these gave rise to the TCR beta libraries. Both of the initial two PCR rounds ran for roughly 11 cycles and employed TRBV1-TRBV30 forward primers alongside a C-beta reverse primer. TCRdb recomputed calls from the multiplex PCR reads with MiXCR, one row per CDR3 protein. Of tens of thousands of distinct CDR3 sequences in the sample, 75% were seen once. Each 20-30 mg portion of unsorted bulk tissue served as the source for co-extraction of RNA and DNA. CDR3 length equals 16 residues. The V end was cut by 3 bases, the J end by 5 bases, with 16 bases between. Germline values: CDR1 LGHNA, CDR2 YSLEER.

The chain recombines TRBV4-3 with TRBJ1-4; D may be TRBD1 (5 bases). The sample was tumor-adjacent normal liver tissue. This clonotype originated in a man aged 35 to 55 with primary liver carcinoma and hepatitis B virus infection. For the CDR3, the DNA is TGCGCCAGCAGCCATGGTTTTAGGGGACGAAATGAAAAACTGTTTTTT. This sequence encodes CASSHGFRGRNEKLFF.